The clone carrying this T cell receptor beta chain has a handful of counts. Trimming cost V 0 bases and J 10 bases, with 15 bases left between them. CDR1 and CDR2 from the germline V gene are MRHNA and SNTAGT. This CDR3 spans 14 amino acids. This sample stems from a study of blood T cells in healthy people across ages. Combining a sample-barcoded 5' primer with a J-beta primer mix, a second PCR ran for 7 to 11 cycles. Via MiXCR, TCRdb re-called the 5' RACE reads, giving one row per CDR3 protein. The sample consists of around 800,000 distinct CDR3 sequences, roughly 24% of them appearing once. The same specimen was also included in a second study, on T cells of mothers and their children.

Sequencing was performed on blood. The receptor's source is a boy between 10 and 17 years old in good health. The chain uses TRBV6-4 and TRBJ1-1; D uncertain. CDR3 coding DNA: TGTGCCAGCAGTGACTCGAGCCTCAATCCAGCAGCTTTCTTT. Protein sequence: CASSDSSLNPAAFF.